This entry features one T cell receptor (beta chain) sequence. Additional DNA sequences in this sample encode the identical CDR3. The CDR3 is 14 residues long. Trimming removed 7 bases from V and 1 base from J; junction bases left unmatched: 3. Germline V gene lookup returns CDR1 SQVTM and CDR2 ANQGSEA. Clones were sequenced by immunoSEQ multiplex PCR, and TCRdb holds only the in-frame ones, with some missing. Among roughly 1 million clones listed, around 76% were seen once. The data were obtained in a study of shared clonotypes between healthy human individuals. This chain joins TRBV29-1 and TRBJ2-3, with TRBD2 matching over 12 bases. The sequencing input was memory CD4+ T cells sorted from blood. Subset meaning: CD45RA-negative fraction. This clonotype originated in a man between 18 and 29 years old in good health. CDR3 sequence reads: CSGRTSGGTDTQYF. The DNA of the CDR3 is TGCAGCGGAAGGACTAGCGGGGGCACAGATACGCAGTATTTT.